The entry below gives a single T cell receptor beta chain sequence along with its context. Its antigen is as yet unknown. This entry is derived from a study of monozygotic twins with inflammatory bowel disease. Study-wide points: Lower TCRbeta diversity (inverse Simpson) was seen in IBD patients than in healthy co-twins. Relative to healthy twins, IBD patients had fewer clonotypes in common with others, a gap that was especially apparent with disease activity.

CDR3 size: 17 residues. The germline V gene has CDR1 SQVTM and CDR2 ANQGSEA. With eight separate reactions per sample, the authors made cDNA. TCRdb reprocessed the 5' RACE reads and stores each CDR3 protein as one record, lacking DNA. Recorded for this sample: about 380,000 distinct CDR3 sequences. The draw for each donor consisted of a single 2.5 ml blood sample. The clonotype originates from a human donor with ulcerative colitis or Crohn's disease, or a healthy co-twin of an affected twin (not recorded which). Sequenced material: blood. The chain recombines TRBV29-1 with TRBJ1-5; the TRBD1 assignment by TCRdb is unverifiable without DNA. The CDR3: CSVAGTGGFYSNQPQHF. The complete variable domain, with remaining parts taken from reference TRBV29-1 and TRBJ1-5, reads SAVISQKPSRDICQRGTSLTIQCQVDSQVTMMFWYRQQPGQSLTLIATANQGSEATYESGFVIDKFPISRPNLTFSTLTVSNMSPEDSSIYLCSVAGTGGFYSNQPQHFGDGTRLSIL.